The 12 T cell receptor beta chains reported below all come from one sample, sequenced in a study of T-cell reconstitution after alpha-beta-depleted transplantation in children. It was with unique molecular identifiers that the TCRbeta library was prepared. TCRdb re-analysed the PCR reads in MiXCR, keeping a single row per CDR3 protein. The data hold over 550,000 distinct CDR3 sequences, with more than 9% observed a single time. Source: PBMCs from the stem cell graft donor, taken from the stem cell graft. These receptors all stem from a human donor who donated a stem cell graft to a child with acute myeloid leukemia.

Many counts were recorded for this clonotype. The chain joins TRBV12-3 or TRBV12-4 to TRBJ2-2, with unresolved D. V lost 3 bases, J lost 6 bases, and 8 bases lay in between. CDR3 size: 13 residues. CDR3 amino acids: CASSLQVAGELFF. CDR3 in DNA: TGTGCCAGCAGTTTGCAGGTGGCCGGGGAGCTGTTTTTT.

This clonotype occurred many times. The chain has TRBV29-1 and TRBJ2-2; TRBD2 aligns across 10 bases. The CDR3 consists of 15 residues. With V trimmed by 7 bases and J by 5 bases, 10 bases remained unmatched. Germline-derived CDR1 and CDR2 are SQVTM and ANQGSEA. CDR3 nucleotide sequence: TGCAGCGCAGGGGCTAGCGGGAGAGGTACCGGGGAGCTGTTTTTT. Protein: CSAGASGRGTGELFF.

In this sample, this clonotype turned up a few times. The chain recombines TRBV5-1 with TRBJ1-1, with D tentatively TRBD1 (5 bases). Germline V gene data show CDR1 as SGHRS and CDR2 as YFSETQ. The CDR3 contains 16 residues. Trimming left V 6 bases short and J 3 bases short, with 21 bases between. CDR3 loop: CASNGGGGFGDTEAFF. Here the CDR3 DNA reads TGCGCCAGCAACGGGGGGGGAGGATTTGGGGACACTGAAGCTTTCTTT.

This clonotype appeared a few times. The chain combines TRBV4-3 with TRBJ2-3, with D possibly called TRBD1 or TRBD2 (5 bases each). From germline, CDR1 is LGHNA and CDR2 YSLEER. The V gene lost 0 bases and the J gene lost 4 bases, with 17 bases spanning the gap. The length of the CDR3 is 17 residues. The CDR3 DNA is TGCGCCAGCAGCCAAGATTCAACCGGGACGAGGGCAGATACGCAGTATTTT. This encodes CASSQDSTGTRADTQYF.

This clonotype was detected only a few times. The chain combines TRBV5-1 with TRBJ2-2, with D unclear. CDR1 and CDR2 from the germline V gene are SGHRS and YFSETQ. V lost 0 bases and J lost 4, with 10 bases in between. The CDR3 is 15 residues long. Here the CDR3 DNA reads TGCGCCAGCAGCTTGGCCGCACCGCGCACCGGGGAGCTGTTTTTT. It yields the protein CASSLAAPRTGELFF.

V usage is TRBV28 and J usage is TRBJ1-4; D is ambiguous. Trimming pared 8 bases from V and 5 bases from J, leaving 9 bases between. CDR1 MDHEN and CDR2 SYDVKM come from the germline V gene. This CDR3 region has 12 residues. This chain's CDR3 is CASDTQNEKLFF. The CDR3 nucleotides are TGTGCCAGCGACACGCAGAATGAAAAACTGTTTTTT.

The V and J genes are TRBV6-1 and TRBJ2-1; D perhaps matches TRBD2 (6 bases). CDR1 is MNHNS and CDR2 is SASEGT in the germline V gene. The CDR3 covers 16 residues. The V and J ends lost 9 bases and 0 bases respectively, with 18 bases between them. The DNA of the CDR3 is TGTGCCAGGACCCTGCCGGGGGTCCCCTCCTACAATGAGCAGTTCTTC. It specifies CARTLPGVPSYNEQFF.

CDR3 sequence (DNA): TGTGCCATCGGGACAGGGGTCCAGGAGGGCTATGGCTACACCTTC. Translated, it gives CAIGTGVQEGYGYTF. The chain uses TRBV10-3 and TRBJ1-2; the match to TRBD1 covers 10 bases. The CDR3 totals 15 residues. After removal of 8 bases from V and 4 bases from J, the junction contained 10 bases not matched to a gene. Germline CDR1 and CDR2: ENHRY and SYGVKD.

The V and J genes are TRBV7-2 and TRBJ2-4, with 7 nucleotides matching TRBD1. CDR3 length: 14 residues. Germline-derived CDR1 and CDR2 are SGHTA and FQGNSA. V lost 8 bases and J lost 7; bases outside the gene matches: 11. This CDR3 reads CASRPDVDRNIQYF. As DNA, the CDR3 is TGTGCCAGCCGCCCGGACGTGGACAGGAACATTCAGTACTTC. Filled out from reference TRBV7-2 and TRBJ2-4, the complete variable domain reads GAGVSQSPSNKVTEKGKDVELRCDPISGHTALYWYRQSLGQGLEFLIYFQGNSAPDKSGLPSDRFSAERTGGSVSTLTIQRTQQEDSAVYLCASRPDVDRNIQYFGAGTRLSVL.

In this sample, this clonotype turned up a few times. The CDR3 sequence is CASTLPTGNEQFF. The CDR3 region has the DNA TGTGCCAGCACCCTCCCGACCGGCAATGAGCAGTTCTTC. The V gene is TRBV7-3, the J gene TRBJ2-1; D ambiguous. Per germline, CDR1 SGHTA and CDR2 FQGTGA. Trimming shortened V by 7 bases and J by 6 bases, and 13 bases separated the two germline ends. There are 13 residues in the CDR3.

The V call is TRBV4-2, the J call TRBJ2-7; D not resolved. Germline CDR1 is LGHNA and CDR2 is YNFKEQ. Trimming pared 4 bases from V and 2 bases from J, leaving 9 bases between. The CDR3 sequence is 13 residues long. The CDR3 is CASSPSFAYEQYF. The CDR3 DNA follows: TGTGCCAGCAGCCCTTCTTTTGCCTACGAGCAGTACTTC.

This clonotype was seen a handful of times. The CDR3 loop is CASSFVASGRIDTQYF. The DNA for the CDR3 is TGTGCCAGCAGTTTTGTCGCTAGCGGGAGGATAGATACGCAGTATTTT. The rearrangement uses TRBV12-3 or TRBV12-4 and TRBJ2-3; 11 bases line up with TRBD2. With V trimmed by 3 bases and J by 5 bases, 7 bases remained unmatched. This CDR3 has 16 amino acids.